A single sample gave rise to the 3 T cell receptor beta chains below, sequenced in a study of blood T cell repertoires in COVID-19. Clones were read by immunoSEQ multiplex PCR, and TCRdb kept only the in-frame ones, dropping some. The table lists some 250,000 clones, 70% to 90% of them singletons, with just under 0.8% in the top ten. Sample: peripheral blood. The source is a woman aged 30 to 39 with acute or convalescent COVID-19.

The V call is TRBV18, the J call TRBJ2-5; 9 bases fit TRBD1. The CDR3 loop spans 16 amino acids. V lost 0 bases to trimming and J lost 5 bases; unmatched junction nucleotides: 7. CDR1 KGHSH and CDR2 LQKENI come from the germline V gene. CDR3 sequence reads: CASSPPTGQGWETQYF. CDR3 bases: TGTGCCAGCTCACCACCGACCGGACAGGGGTGGGAGACCCAGTACTTC.

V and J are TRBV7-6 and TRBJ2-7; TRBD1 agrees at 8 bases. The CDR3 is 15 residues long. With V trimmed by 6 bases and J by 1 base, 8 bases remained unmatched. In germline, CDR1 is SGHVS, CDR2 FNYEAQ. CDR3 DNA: TGTGCCAGCAGTCCCCGGGACAGGTCTTCCTACGAGCAGTACTTC. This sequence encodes CASSPRDRSSYEQYF. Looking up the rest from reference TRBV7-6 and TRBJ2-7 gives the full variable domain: GAGVSQSPRYKVTKRGQDVALRCDPISGHVSLYWYRQALGQGPEFLTYFNYEAQQDKSGLPNDRFSAERPEGSISTLTIQRTEQRDSAMYRCASSPRDRSSYEQYFGPGTRLTVT.

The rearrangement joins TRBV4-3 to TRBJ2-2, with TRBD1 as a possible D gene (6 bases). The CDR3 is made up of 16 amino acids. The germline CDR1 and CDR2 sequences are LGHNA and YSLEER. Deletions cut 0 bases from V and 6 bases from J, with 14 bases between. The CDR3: CASSQDTPPGAGELFF. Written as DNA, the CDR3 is TGCGCCAGCAGCCAAGATACCCCCCCAGGGGCCGGGGAGCTGTTTTTT.